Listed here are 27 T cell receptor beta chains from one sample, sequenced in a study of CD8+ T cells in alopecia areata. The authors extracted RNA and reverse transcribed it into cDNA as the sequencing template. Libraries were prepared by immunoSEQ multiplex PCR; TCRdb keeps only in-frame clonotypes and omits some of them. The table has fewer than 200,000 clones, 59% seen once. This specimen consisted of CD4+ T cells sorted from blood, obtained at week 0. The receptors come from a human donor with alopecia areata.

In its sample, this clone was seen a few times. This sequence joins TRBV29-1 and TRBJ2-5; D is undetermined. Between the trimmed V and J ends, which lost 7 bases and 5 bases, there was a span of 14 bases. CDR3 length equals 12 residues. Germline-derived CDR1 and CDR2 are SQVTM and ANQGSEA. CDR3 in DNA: TGCAGCGGCGTGACACAATGGGAGACCCAGTACTTC. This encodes CSGVTQWETQYF.

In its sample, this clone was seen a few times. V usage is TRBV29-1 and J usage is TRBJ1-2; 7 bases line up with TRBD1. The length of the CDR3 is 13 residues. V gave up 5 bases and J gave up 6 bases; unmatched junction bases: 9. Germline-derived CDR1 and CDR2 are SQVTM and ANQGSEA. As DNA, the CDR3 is TGCAGCGTTCAGAGGGGGCGCATCAATGGCTACACCTTC. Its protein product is CSVQRGRINGYTF.

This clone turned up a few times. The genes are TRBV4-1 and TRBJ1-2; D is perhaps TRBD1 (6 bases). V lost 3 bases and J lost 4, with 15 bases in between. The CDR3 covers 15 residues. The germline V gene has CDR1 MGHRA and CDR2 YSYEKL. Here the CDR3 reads CASSHHDGGPYGYTF. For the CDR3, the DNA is TGCGCCAGCAGCCATCACGACGGGGGGCCCTATGGCTACACCTTC.

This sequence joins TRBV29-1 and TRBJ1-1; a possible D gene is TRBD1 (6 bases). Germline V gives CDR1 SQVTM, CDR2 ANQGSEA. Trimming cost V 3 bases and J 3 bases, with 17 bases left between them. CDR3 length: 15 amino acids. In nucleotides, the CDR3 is TGCAGCGTTGAGTTAAGGACAGCTTTAGACACTGAAGCTTTCTTT. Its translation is CSVELRTALDTEAFF.

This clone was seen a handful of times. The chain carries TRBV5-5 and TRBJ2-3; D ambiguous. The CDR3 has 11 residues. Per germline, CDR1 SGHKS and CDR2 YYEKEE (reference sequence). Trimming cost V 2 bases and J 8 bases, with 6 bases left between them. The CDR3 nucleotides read TGTGCCAGCAGCTTTAAGGGTACGCAGTATTTT. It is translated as CASSFKGTQYF.

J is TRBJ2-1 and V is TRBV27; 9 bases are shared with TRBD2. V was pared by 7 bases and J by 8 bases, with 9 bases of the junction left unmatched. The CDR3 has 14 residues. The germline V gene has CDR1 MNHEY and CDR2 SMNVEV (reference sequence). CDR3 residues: CASTPVVAGDEQFF. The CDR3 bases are TGTGCCAGCACCCCCGTGGTAGCGGGGGATGAGCAGTTCTTC.

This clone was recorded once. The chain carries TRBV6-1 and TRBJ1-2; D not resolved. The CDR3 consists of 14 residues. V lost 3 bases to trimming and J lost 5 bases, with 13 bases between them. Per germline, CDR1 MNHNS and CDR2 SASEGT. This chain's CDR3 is CASSDSSGWYGYTF. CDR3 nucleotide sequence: TGTGCCAGCAGTGATAGTTCCGGTTGGTATGGCTACACCTTC.

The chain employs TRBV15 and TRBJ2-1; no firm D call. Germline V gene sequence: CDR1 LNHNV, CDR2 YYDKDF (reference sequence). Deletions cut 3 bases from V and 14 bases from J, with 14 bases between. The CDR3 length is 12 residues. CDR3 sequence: CATSSSFGREFF. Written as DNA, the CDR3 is TGTGCCACCAGCAGTTCGTTTGGACGGGAGTTCTTC.

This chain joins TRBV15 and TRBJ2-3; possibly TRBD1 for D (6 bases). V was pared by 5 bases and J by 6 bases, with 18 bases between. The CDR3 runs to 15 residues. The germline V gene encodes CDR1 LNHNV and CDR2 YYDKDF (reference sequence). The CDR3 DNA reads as TGTGCCACCAGCCGCGTGACAAGGCAGGGGGATACGCAGTATTTT. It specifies CATSRVTRQGDTQYF.

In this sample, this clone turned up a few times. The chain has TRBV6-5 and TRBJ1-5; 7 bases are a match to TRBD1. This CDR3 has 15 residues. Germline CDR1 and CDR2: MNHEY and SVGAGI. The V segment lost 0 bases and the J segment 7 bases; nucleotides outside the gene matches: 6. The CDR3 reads CASSYSIAGGQPQHF. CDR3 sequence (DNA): TGTGCCAGCAGTTACTCGATTGCAGGGGGGCAGCCCCAGCATTTT.

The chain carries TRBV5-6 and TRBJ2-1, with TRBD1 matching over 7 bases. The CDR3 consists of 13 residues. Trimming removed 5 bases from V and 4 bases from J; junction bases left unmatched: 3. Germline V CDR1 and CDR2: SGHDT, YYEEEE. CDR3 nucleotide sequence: TGTGCCAGCAGGCTACAGGGGTACAATGAGCAGTTCTTC. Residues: CASRLQGYNEQFF.

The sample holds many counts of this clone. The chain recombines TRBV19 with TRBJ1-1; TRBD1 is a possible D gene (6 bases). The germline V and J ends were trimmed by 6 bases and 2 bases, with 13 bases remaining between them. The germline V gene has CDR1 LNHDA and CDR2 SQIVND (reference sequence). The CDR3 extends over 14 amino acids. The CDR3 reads CASRGTSLNTEAFF. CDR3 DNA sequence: TGTGCCAGTAGAGGGACAAGCCTCAACACTGAAGCTTTCTTT.

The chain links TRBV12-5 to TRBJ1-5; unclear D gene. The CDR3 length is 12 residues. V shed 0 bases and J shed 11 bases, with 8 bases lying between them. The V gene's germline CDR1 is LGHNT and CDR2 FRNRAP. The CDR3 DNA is TGTGCTAGTGGTTTGGTCTCGGGGACCCAGCATTTT. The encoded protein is CASGLVSGTQHF.

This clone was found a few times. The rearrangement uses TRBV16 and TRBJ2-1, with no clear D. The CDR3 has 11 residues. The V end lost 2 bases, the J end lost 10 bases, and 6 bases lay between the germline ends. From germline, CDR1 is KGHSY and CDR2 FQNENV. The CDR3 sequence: CASSQMVEQFF. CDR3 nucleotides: TGTGCCAGCAGCCAAATGGTGGAGCAGTTCTTC. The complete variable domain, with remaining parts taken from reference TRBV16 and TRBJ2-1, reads GEEVAQTPKHLVRGEGQKAKLYCAPIKGHSYVFWYQQVLKNEFKFLISFQNENVFDETGMPKERFSAKCLPNSPCSLEIQATKLEDSAVYFCASSQMVEQFFGPGTRLTVL.

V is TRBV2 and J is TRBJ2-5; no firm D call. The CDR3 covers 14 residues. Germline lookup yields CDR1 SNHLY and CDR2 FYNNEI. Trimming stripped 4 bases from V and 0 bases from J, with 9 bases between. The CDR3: CASSVGGYQETQYF. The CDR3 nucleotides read TGTGCCAGCAGTGTGGGCGGCTACCAAGAGACCCAGTACTTC.

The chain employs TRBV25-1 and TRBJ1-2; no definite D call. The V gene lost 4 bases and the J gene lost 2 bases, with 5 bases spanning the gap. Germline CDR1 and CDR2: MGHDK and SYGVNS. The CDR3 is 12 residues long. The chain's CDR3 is CASSVANYGYTF. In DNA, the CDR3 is TGTGCCAGCAGTGTGGCCAACTATGGCTACACCTTC.

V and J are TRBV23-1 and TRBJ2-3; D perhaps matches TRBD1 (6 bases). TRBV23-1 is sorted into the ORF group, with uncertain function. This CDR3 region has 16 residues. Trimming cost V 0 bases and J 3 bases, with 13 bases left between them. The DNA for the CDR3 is TGCGCCAGCAGTCAATCGATCGCAAGGGGGACAGATACGCAGTATTTT. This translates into CASSQSIARGTDTQYF.

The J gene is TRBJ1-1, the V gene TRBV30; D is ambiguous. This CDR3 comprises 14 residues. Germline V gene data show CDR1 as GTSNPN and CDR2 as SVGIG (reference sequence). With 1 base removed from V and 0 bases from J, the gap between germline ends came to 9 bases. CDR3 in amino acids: CAWSGASLNTEAFF. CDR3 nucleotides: TGTGCCTGGAGTGGGGCCAGTTTGAACACTGAAGCTTTCTTT.

In DNA form, the CDR3 reads TGTGCCAGCAGGGGACTAGCGGGAATCCTCCTACGGACAGATACGCAGTATTTT. Translated, it gives CASRGLAGILLRTDTQYF. The rearrangement joins TRBV9 to TRBJ2-3, with TRBD2 identical over 13 bases. Losses at the gene ends were 5 bases for V and 3 bases for J; bases not matched to a gene: 12. The CDR3 is made up of 18 amino acids. Germline loops: CDR1 SGDLS, CDR2 YYNGEE.

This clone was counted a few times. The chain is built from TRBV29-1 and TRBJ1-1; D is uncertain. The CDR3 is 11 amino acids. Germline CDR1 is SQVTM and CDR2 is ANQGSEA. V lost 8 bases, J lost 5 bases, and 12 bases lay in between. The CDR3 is CSPLYLTEAFF. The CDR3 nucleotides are TGCAGCCCCCTGTATCTTACTGAAGCTTTCTTT.

CDR3 coding DNA: TGTGCCAGCTCACCAGGACAGGGGGGGGCCAACGTCCTGACTTTC. Amino acid sequence: CASSPGQGGANVLTF. The rearrangement joins TRBV18 to TRBJ2-6; 9 positions agree with TRBD1. Germline-derived CDR1 and CDR2 are KGHSH and LQKENI. This CDR3 comprises 15 residues. V was clipped by 2 bases and J by 4 bases; unmatched bases: 0.

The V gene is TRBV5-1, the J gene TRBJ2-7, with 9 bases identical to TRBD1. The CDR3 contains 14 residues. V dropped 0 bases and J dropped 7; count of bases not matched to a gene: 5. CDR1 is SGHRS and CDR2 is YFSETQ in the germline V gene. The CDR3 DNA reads TGCGCCAGCAGCTTGGACAGGGGGCGACGGGAGCAGTACTTC. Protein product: CASSLDRGRREQYF.

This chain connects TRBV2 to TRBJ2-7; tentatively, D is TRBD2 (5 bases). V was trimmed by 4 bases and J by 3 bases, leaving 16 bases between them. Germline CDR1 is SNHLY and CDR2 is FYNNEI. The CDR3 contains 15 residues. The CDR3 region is CASSVESGRGYEQYF. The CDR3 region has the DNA TGTGCCAGCAGTGTCGAGTCGGGGAGAGGCTACGAGCAGTACTTC.

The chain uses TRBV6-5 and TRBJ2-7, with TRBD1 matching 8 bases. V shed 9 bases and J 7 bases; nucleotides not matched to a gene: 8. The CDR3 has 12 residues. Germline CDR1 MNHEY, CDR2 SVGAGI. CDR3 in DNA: TGTGCCAGTCGGGACAGGTCCTTGGAGCAGTACTTC. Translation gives CASRDRSLEQYF.

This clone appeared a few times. CDR3 protein: CASRIRGSGANVLTF. The CDR3 bases are TGTGCCAGCCGGATAAGGGGCTCTGGGGCCAACGTCCTGACTTTC. The chain employs TRBV6-1 and TRBJ2-6; possibly TRBD1 for D (5 bases). The CDR3 is made up of 15 amino acids. In germline, CDR1 is MNHNS, CDR2 SASEGT. The germline V and J ends were trimmed by 8 bases and 0 bases, with 11 bases remaining between them.

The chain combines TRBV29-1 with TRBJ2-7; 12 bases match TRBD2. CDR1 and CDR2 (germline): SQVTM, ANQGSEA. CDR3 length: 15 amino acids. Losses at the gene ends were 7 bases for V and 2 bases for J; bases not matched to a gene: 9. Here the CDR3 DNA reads TGCAGCGCAATACTAGCGGGGGGCTCCACCTACGAGCAGTACTTC. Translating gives CSAILAGGSTYEQYF.

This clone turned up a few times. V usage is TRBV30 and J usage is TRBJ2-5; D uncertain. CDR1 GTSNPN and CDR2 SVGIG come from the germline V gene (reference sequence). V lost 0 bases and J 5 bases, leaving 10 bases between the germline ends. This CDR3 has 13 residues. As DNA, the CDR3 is TGTGCCTGGAGTGTAACGGGTACGGAGACCCAGTACTTC. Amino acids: CAWSVTGTETQYF.